This T cell receptor beta chain came from a study of cytotoxic CD8 clonotypes in ibrutinib-treated CLL. Turning to the study itself: Partial responders 24, complete 2; 12 progressed and roughly 14 stayed in remission by median roughly 68 months. Study-wide results and limits: Public clonotypes were rare and shrank or held steady on treatment.

Generated by immunoSEQ multiplex PCR, the TCRdb table keeps only in-frame clones and is missing some. This table holds 110,000 or so clones, 50% to 65% found once. CDR3 length equals 15 residues. The germline V and J ends were trimmed by 3 bases and 2 bases, with 11 bases remaining between them. CDR1 is SGHRS, CDR2 YFSETQ, per germline. In regard to this clone: What it binds is not known.

The chain links TRBV5-1 to TRBJ2-2, with D perhaps matching TRBD1 (5 bases). This receptor was obtained from a human donor with chronic lymphocytic leukemia. The material sequenced was PBMCs, taken after 24 months of ibrutinib treatment. The CDR3 DNA follows: TGCGCCAGCAGCTCGTCGGACACTAACACCGGGGAGCTGTTTTTT. It codes for CASSSSDTNTGELFF.